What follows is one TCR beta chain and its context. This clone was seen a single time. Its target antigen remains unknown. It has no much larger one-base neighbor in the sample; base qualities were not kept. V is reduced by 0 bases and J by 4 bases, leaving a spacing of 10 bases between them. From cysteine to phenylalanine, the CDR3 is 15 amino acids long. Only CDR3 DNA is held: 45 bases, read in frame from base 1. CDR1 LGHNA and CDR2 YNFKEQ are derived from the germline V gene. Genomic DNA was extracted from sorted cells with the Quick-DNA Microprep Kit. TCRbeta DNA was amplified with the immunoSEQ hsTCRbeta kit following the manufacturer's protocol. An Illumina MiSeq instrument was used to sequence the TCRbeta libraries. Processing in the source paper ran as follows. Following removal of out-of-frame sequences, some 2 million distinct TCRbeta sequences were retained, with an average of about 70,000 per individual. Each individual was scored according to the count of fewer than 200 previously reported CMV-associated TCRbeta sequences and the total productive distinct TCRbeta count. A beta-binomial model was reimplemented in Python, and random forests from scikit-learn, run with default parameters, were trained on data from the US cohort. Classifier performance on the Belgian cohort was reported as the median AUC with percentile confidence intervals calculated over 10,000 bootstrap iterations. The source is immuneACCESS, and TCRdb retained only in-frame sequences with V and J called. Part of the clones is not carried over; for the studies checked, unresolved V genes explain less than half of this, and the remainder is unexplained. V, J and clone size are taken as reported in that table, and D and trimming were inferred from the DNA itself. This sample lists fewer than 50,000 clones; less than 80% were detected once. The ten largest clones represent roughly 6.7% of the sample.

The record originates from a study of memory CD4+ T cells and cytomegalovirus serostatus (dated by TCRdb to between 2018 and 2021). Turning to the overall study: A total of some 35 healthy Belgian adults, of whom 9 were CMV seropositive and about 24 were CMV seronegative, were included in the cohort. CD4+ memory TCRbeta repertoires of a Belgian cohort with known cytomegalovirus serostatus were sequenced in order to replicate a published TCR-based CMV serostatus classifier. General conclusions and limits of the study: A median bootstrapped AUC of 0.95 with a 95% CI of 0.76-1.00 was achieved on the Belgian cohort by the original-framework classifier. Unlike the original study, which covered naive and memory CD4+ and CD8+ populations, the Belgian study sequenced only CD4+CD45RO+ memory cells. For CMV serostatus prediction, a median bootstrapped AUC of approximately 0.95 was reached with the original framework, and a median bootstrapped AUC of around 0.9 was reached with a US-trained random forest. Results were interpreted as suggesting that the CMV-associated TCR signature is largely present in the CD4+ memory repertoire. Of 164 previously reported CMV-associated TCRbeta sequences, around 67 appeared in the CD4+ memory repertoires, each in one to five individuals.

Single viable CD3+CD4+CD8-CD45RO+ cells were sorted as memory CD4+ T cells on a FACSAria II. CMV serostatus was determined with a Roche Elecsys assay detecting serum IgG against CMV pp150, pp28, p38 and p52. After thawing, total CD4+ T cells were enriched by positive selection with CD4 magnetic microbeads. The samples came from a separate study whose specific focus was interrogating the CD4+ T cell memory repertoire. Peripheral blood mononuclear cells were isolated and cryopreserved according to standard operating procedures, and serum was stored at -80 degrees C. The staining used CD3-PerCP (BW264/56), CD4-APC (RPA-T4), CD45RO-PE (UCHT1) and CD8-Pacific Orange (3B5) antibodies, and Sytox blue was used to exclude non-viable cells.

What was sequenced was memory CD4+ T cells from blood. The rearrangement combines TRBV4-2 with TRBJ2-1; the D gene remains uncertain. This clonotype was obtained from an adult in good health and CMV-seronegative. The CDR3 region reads CASSQDPVAYNEQFF. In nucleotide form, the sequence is TGTGCCAGCAGCCAAGATCCGGTCGCATACAATGAGCAGTTCTTC.